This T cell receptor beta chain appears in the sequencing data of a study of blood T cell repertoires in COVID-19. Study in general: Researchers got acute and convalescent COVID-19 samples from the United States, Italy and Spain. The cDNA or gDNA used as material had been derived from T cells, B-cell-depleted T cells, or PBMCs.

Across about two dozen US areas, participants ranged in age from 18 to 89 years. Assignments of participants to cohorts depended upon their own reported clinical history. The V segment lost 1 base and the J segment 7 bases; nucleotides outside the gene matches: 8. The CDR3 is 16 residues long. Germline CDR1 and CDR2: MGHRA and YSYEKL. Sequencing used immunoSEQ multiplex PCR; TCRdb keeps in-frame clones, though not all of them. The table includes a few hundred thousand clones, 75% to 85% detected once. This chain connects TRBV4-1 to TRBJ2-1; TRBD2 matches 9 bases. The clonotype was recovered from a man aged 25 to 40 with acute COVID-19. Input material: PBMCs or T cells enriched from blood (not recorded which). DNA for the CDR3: TGCGCCAGCAGCCAAGGAGGGCGGGGGGGCTGGAATGAGCAGTTCTTC. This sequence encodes CASSQGGRGGWNEQFF.